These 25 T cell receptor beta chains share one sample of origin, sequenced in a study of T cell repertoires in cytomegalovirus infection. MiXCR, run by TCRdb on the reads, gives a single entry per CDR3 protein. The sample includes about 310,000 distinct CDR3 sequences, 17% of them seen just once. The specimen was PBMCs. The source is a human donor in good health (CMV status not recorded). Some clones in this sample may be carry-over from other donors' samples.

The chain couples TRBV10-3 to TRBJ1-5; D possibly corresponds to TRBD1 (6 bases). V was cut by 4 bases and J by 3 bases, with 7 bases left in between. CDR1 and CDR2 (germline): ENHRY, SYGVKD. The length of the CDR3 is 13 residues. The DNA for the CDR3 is TGTGCCATCAGTGGGGACAACAATCAGCCCCAGCATTTT. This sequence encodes CAISGDNNQPQHF.

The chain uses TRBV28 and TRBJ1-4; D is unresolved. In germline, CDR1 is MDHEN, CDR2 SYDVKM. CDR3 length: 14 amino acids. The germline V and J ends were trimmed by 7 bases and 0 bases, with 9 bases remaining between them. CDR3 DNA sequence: TGTGCCAGCAACCGGGGAACAACTAATGAAAAACTGTTTTTT. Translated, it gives CASNRGTTNEKLFF.

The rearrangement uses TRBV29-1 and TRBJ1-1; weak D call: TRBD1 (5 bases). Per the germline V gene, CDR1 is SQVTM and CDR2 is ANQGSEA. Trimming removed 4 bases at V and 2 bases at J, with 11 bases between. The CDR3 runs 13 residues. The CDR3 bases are TGCAGCGTTGCCGGGACGCTAAACACTGAAGCTTTCTTT. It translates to CSVAGTLNTEAFF.

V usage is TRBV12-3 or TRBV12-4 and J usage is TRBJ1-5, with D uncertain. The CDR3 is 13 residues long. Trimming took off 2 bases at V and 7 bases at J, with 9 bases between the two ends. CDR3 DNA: TGTGCCAGCAGTTTATCACGGATGCAGCCCCAGCATTTT. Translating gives CASSLSRMQPQHF.

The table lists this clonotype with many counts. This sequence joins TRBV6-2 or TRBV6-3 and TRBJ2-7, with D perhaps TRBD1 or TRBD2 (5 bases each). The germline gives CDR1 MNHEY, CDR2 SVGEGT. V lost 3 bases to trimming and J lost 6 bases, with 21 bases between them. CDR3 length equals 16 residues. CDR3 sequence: CASSYPGRTAKPEQYF. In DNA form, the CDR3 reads TGTGCCAGCAGTTATCCGGGACGGACGGCGAAACCCGAGCAGTACTTC.

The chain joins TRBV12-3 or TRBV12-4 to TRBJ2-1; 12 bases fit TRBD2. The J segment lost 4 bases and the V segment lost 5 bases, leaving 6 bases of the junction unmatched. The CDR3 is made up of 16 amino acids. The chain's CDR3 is CASSPLGLAGYNEQFF. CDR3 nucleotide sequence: TGTGCCAGCAGTCCCCTGGGACTAGCGGGTTACAATGAGCAGTTCTTC.

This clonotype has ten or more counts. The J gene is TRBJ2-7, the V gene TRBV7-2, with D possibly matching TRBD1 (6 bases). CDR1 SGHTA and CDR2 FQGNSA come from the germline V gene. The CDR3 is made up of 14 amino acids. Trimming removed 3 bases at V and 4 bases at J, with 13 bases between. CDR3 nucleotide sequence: TGTGCCAGCAGCTTTAGTGACGGACAGTACGAGCAGTACTTC. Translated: CASSFSDGQYEQYF.

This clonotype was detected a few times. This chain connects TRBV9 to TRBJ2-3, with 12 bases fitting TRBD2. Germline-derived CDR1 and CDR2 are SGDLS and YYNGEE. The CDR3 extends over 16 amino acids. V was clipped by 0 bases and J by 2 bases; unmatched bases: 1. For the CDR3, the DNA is TGTGCCAGCAGCGTAGCTAGCGGGGGGGCCACAGATACGCAGTATTTT. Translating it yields CASSVASGGATDTQYF.

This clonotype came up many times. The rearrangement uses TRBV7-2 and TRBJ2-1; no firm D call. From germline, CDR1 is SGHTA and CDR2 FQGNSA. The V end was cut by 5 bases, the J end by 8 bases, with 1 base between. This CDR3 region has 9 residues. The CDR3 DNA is TGTGCCAGCAGCCATGAGCAGTTCTTC. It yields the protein CASSHEQFF. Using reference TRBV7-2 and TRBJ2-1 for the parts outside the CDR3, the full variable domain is GAGVSQSPSNKVTEKGKDVELRCDPISGHTALYWYRQSLGQGLEFLIYFQGNSAPDKSGLPSDRFSAERTGGSVSTLTIQRTQQEDSAVYLCASSHEQFFGPGTRLTVL.

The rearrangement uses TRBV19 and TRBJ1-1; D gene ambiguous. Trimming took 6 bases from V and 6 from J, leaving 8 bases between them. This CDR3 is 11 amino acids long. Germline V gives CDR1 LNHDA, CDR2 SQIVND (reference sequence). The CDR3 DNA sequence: TGTGCCAGTAGAAAGACTGCTGAAGCTTTCTTT. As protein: CASRKTAEAFF.

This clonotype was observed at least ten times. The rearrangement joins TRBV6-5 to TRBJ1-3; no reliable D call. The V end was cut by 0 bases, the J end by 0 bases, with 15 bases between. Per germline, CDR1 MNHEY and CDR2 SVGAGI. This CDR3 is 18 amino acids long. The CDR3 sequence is CASSYSRSAAHSGNTIYF. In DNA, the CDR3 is TGTGCCAGCAGTTACTCGAGGTCGGCAGCGCACTCTGGAAACACCATATATTTT.

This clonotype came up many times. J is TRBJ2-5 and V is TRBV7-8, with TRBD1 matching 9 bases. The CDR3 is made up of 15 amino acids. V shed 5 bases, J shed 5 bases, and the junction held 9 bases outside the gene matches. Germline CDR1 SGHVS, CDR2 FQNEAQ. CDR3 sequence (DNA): TGTGCCAGCAGCCTAGATGGACAGGGGTCGGAGACCCAGTACTTC. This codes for CASSLDGQGSETQYF.

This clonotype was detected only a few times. CDR3 DNA sequence: TGTGCCAGCAGTTCCTCCTCGTTGACACACCGATATAGCAATCAGCCCCAGCATTTT. Translating it yields CASSSSSLTHRYSNQPQHF. The rearrangement joins TRBV28 to TRBJ1-5, with D unclear. Trimming took 4 bases from V and 0 from J, leaving 22 bases between them. The CDR3 runs to 19 residues. CDR1 is MDHEN, CDR2 SYDVKM, per germline.

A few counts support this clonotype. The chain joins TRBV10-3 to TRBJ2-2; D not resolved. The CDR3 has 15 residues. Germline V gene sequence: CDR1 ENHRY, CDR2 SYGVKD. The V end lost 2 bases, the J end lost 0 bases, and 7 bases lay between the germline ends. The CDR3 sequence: CAISEVQTNTGELFF. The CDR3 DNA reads TGTGCCATCAGTGAGGTACAAACGAACACCGGGGAGCTGTTTTTT.

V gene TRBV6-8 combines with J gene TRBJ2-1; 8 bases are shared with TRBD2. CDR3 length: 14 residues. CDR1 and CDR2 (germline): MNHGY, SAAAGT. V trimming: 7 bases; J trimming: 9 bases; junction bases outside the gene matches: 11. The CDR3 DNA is TGTGCCAGCACCCTCGGGACTAGGCAGGGTGAGCAGTTCTTC. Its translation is CASTLGTRQGEQFF.

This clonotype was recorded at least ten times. CDR3 loop: CASSLDWGKLETQYF. CDR3 in DNA: TGTGCCAGCAGCTTAGATTGGGGAAAGTTAGAGACCCAGTACTTC. The V gene is TRBV7-9, the J gene TRBJ2-5; D uncertain. This CDR3 contains 15 residues. From germline, CDR1 is SEHNR and CDR2 FQNEAQ (reference sequence). The V and J ends lost 1 base and 4 bases respectively, with 13 bases between them.

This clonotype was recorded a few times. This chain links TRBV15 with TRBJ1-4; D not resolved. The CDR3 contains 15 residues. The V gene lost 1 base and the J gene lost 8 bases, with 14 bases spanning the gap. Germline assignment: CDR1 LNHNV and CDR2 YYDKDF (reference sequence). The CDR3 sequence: CATSRALVGGEKLFF. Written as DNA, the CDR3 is TGTGCCACCAGCAGAGCGCTGGTAGGAGGGGAAAAACTGTTTTTT.

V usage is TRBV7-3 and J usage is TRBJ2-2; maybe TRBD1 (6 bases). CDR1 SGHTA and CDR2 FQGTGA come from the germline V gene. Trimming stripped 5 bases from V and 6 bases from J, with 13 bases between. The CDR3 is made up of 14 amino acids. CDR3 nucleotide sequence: TGTGCCAGCAGCGCTACAGGGACCCCCGGGGAGCTGTTTTTT. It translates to CASSATGTPGELFF.

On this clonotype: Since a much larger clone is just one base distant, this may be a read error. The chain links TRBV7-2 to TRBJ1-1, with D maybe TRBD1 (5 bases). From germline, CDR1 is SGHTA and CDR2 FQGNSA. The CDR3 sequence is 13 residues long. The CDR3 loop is CASSGTLNTEALF. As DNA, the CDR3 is TGTGCCAGCAGCGGGACGCTGAACACTGAAGCTCTCTTT. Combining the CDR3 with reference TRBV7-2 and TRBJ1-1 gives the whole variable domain GAGVSQSPSNKVTEKGKDVELRCDPISGHTALYWYRQSLGQGLEFLIYFQGNSAPDKSGLPSDRFSAERTGGSVSTLTIQRTQQEDSAVYLCASSGTLNTEALFGQGTRLTVV.

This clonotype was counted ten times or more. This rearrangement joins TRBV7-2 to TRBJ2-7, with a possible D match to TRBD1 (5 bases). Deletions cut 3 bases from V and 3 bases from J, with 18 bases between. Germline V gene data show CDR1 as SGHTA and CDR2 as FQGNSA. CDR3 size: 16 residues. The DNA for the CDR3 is TGTGCCAGCAGCTTGGCCTGGACAAATCAGGGCTACGAGCAGTACTTC. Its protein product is CASSLAWTNQGYEQYF.

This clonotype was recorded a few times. DNA of the CDR3: TGCAGCGTTGAAGATATCAAAAGGGGAGGATTCTACGAGCAGTACTTC. This translates into CSVEDIKRGGFYEQYF. The chain links TRBV29-1 to TRBJ2-7; D perhaps matches TRBD2 (6 bases). Per the germline V gene, CDR1 is SQVTM and CDR2 is ANQGSEA. The CDR3 has 16 residues. V was shortened by 0 bases and J by 3 bases, with 18 bases between the two germline ends.

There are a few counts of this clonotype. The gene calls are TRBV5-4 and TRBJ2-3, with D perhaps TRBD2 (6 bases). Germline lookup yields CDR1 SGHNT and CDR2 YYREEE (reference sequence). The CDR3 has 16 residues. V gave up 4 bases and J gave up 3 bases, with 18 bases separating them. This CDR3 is CASSTGLFPPTDTQYF. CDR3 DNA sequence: TGTGCCAGCAGCACGGGACTTTTTCCCCCAACAGATACGCAGTATTTT.

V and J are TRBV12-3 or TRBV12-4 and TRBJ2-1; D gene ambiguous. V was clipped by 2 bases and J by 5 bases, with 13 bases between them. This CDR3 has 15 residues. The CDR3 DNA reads TGTGCCAGCAGTTTAACCGAATTGGGTAACAATGAGCAGTTCTTC. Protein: CASSLTELGNNEQFF.

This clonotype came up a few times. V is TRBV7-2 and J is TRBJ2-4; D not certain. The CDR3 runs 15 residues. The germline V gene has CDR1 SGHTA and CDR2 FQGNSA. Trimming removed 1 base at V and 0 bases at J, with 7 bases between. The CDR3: CASSLGRVAKNIQYF. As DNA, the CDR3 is TGTGCCAGCAGCTTAGGAAGAGTAGCCAAAAACATTCAGTACTTC.

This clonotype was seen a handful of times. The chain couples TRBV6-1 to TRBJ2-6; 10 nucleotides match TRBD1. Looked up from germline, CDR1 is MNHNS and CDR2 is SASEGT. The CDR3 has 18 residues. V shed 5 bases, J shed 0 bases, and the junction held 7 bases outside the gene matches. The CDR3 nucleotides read TGTGCCAGCAGTTTTCCGGGGGACAGGGGCTCTGGGGCCAACGTCCTGACTTTC. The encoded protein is CASSFPGDRGSGANVLTF.